Each of the 8 T cell receptor beta chains below was sequenced from the same sample in a study of PD-L1 blockade in urothelial cancer. Assay: immunoSEQ multiplex PCR; the TCRdb copy retains only in-frame clones and omits some. In the table there are around 130,000 clones, 65% to 85% of which are singletons. The time point was: pretreatment peripheral blood. The source was PBMCs, collected around atezolizumab (anti-PD-L1) treatment. Receptor source: a man aged 50 to 59 with urothelial cancer.

The V and J genes are TRBV4-1 and TRBJ2-7; D unclear. This CDR3 is built from 15 residues. V lost 4 bases to trimming and J lost 2 bases, with 15 bases between them. Germline V gene sequence: CDR1 MGHRA, CDR2 YSYEKL. CDR3 sequence reads: CASSRDPLVTYEQYF. The CDR3 bases are TGCGCCAGCAGCCGAGACCCCCTAGTCACCTACGAGCAGTACTTC.

The chain is built from TRBV30 and TRBJ1-6, with 8 positions matching TRBD1. V lost 0 bases and J lost 8; bases outside the gene matches: 3. Germline V gene lookup returns CDR1 GTSNPN and CDR2 SVGIG (reference sequence). The CDR3 is made up of 14 amino acids. This chain's CDR3 is CAWSVGQVHSPLHF. In DNA, the CDR3 is TGTGCCTGGAGTGTGGGACAGGTTCATTCACCCCTCCACTTT.

The chain carries TRBV9 and TRBJ2-1; D is perhaps TRBD2 (6 bases). Trimming pared 4 bases from V and 12 bases from J, leaving 17 bases between. The CDR3 runs 13 residues. Germline V lookup: CDR1 SGDLS, CDR2 YYNGEE. The CDR3 coding sequence is TGTGCCAGCAGCAGCCTCATCCGGGACTGGCAGTTCTTC. It encodes CASSSLIRDWQFF.

The gene calls are TRBV28 and TRBJ2-7; D is ambiguous. With 5 bases removed from V and 3 bases from J, the gap between germline ends came to 11 bases. The CDR3 length is 13 residues. CDR1 is MDHEN and CDR2 is SYDVKM in the germline V gene. CDR3 DNA: TGTGCCAGCAGTGAGGAGTTCAACTACGAGCAGTACTTC. This encodes CASSEEFNYEQYF.

The chain is built from TRBV18 and TRBJ1-1; D is uncertain. This CDR3 contains 13 residues. The germline V gene encodes CDR1 KGHSH and CDR2 LQKENI. The V end lost 4 bases, the J end lost 0 bases, and 6 bases lay between the germline ends. CDR3 loop: CASSLDMNTEAFF. DNA for the CDR3: TGTGCCAGCTCACTCGACATGAACACTGAAGCTTTCTTT.

There are a few counts of this clone. This chain connects TRBV27 to TRBJ2-1, with 7 bases aligning to TRBD1. Per the germline V gene, CDR1 is MNHEY and CDR2 is SMNVEV (reference sequence). The ends lost 9 bases at V and 0 bases at J; junction bases unmatched: 8. The CDR3 sequence is 15 residues long. CDR3 sequence: CASHLGQSSYNEQFF. The CDR3 DNA is TGTGCCAGTCACTTGGGACAGAGCTCCTACAATGAGCAGTTCTTC.

The rearrangement joins TRBV2 to TRBJ2-1; D possibly corresponds to TRBD2 (6 bases). V was shortened by 7 bases and J by 9 bases, with 22 bases between the two germline ends. The CDR3 sequence is 15 residues long. Germline values: CDR1 SNHLY, CDR2 FYNNEI. The CDR3 DNA is TGTGCCAGCAACCAAGGGCGAGGCGGGGTGATTGAGCAGTTCTTC. Translation gives CASNQGRGGVIEQFF.

This clone has just one count. The CDR3 DNA sequence: TGTGCCAGCAGTTTCGCAGCGGGAGCTCCGGATACGCAGTATTTT. This sequence encodes CASSFAAGAPDTQYF. V is TRBV28 and J is TRBJ2-3; 8 nucleotides line up with TRBD2. Germline CDR1 and CDR2: MDHEN and SYDVKM. The CDR3 consists of 15 residues. Trimming at V came to 3 bases and at J to 6 bases, leaving 8 bases not matched to a gene.